Listed below are T cell receptor beta chains from one sample, sequenced in a study of brain T cells in children with intractable seizures. The method was immunoSEQ multiplex PCR; TCRdb's version includes in-frame clones alone and lacks a portion of them. The sample includes tens of thousands of clones, just over 90% of them seen just once. The sample consisted of peripheral blood, taken at surgery. These receptors all come from a boy younger than two with tuberous sclerosis and intractable seizures. Both conserved end residues are part of each CDR3. Each record gives: clone size, J gene, V gene, D gene, CDR3 protein, CDR3 DNA. The D gene is left open where the match is weak. Where a row states a size, it is once, few, many or the class of an expanded clone; other rows omit it.

-,TRBJ1-6,TRBV30,-,CAWSPVHNSPLHF,TGTGCCTGGAGCCCCGTCCATAATTCACCCCTCCACTTT
-,TRBJ2-1,TRBV29-1,TRBD1,CSARTGGTYNEQFF,TGCAGCGCCAGGACAGGGGGAACTTACAATGAGCAGTTCTTC
-,TRBJ2-1,TRBV9,TRBD2,CASSVGLAGNNEQFF,TGTGCCAGCAGCGTAGGACTAGCGGGGAACAATGAGCAGTTCTTC
-,TRBJ1-4,TRBV4-1,-,CASSQASGTGNEKLFF,TGCGCCAGCAGCCAAGCGTCCGGGACGGGAAATGAAAAACTGTTTTTT
-,TRBJ2-7,TRBV11-2,TRBD2,CASSFGTSGSYEQYF,TGTGCCAGCAGCTTCGGGACTAGCGGCTCCTACGAGCAGTACTTC
-,TRBJ1-2,TRBV28,-,CASSLGGGHYGYTF,TGTGCCAGCAGTTTAGGAGGGGGGCACTATGGCTACACCTTC
-,TRBJ2-2,TRBV5-1,-,CASSPHRASNTGELFF,TGCGCCAGCAGCCCTCACCGGGCCTCGAACACCGGGGAGCTGTTTTTT
-,TRBJ2-1,TRBV7-9,TRBD2,CASSSPGLAGHPEQFF,TGTGCCAGCAGCTCACCGGGACTAGCGGGCCACCCGGAGCAGTTCTTC
few,TRBJ1-1,TRBV29-1,TRBD1,CSVPRDRGLGTEAFF,TGCAGCGTTCCCCGGGACAGGGGGCTGGGAACTGAAGCTTTCTTT
-,TRBJ2-1,TRBV6-5,-,CASSYTPTKRYNEQFF,TGTGCCAGCAGTTACACTCCGACTAAGCGGTACAATGAGCAGTTCTTC
-,TRBJ2-5,TRBV5-1,TRBD1,CASSSGQGWLLRSEETQYF,TGCGCCAGCAGCTCAGGACAGGGTTGGTTGTTAAGGTCAGAAGAGACCCAGTACTTC
-,TRBJ2-2,TRBV24-1,TRBD2,CATSGSGGTGELFF,TGTGCCACCAGTGGGAGCGGGGGTACCGGGGAGCTGTTTTTT
-,TRBJ1-4,TRBV6-5,-,CASSYLGRQGNEKLFF,TGTGCCAGCAGTTACTTAGGACGGCAAGGGAATGAAAAACTGTTTTTT
-,TRBJ1-2,TRBV5-4,TRBD1,CASSLGTDRTYGYTF,TGTGCCAGCAGCTTGGGGACGGACAGGACCTATGGCTACACCTTC
-,TRBJ2-7,TRBV4-2,-,CASSQGKGGGQYF,TGTGCCAGCAGCCAAGGGAAAGGGGGAGGGCAGTACTTC
-,TRBJ1-1,TRBV6-5,-,CASNPRAVNTEAFF,TGTGCCAGCAATCCTAGGGCTGTGAACACTGAAGCTTTCTTT
-,TRBJ1-2,TRBV5-1,-,CASSLQDFYGYTF,TGCGCCAGCAGCTTGCAGGATTTCTATGGCTACACCTTC
once,TRBJ2-5,TRBV5-6,TRBD1,CASSQSGTDQETQYF,TGTGCCAGCAGCCAGTCCGGGACAGACCAAGAGACCCAGTACTTC
-,TRBJ2-3,TRBV24-1,TRBD2,CATSATPGLAGVGDTQYF,TGTGCCACCAGTGCAACCCCGGGACTAGCGGGGGTCGGAGATACGCAGTATTTT
once,TRBJ2-1,TRBV10-3,TRBD2,CARPGLAAYNEQFF,TGTGCCAGGCCGGGACTAGCGGCATACAATGAGCAGTTCTTC
-,TRBJ2-1,TRBV6-6,TRBD2,CASKKVGGNEQFF,TGTGCCAGCAAAAAGGTGGGGGGGAATGAGCAGTTCTTC
-,TRBJ2-7,TRBV12-3/TRBV12-4,-,CASSFTQGNEQYF,TGTGCCAGCAGTTTTACACAGGGAAACGAGCAGTACTTC
-,TRBJ2-5,TRBV3-1/TRBV3-2,TRBD1,CASSHTGEETQYF,TGTGCCAGCAGCCACACAGGGGAAGAGACCCAGTACTTC
-,TRBJ1-1,TRBV29-1,-,CSVAPSTEAFF,TGCAGCGTTGCTCCCAGCACTGAAGCTTTCTTT
-,TRBJ2-1,TRBV27,-,CASSVGAALFEQFF,TGTGCCAGCAGTGTAGGGGCCGCTCTTTTCGAGCAGTTCTTC
-,TRBJ2-1,TRBV5-1,-,CASSPAGQGGNEQFF,TGCGCCAGCAGCCCCGCAGGTCAGGGTGGCAATGAGCAGTTCTTC
-,TRBJ2-2,TRBV24-1,TRBD2,CATSGLGLATRDTGELFF,TGTGCCACCAGTGGCCTGGGACTAGCTACCCGAGACACCGGGGAGCTGTTTTTT
-,TRBJ1-5,TRBV10-3,-,CAVAEGSNQPQHF,TGTGCCGTAGCCGAGGGAAGCAATCAGCCCCAGCATTTT
-,TRBJ1-3,TRBV6-5,-,CASSYSRSSGNTIYF,TGTGCCAGCAGTTACTCGCGGTCCTCTGGAAACACCATATATTTT
-,TRBJ1-6,TRBV2,-,CASSVGSSYNSPLHF,TGTGCCAGCAGTGTTGGGAGCTCCTATAATTCACCCCTCCACTTT
-,TRBJ1-1,TRBV5-4,-,CASSLEGFTEAFF,TGTGCCAGCAGCTTGGAAGGGTTCACTGAAGCTTTCTTT
-,TRBJ1-4,TRBV7-9,-,CASSLARPTNEKLFF,TGTGCCAGCAGCTTAGCCCGGCCAACTAATGAAAAACTGTTTTTT
-,TRBJ1-6,TRBV30,-,CAGRGSGPSYNSPLHF,TGTGCCGGCAGGGGATCTGGTCCGTCCTATAATTCACCCCTCCACTTT
-,TRBJ2-7,TRBV27,TRBD2,CASSFSGGAYEQYF,TGTGCCAGCAGTTTTAGCGGGGGGGCCTACGAGCAGTACTTC
-,TRBJ1-3,TRBV18,TRBD1,CASSPLLGQGKPSSGNTIYF,TGTGCCAGCTCACCACTTCTCGGACAGGGGAAGCCGAGCTCTGGAAACACCATATATTTT
-,TRBJ2-4,TRBV2,TRBD2,CASSDTSGRRKNIQYF,TGTGCCAGCAGTGATACTAGCGGGAGACGGAAAAACATTCAGTACTTC
-,TRBJ2-7,TRBV28,-,CASSPSEGRTYEQYF,TGTGCCAGCAGTCCCTCTGAGGGAAGGACCTACGAGCAGTACTTC
few,TRBJ2-2,TRBV30,TRBD1,CAWGTGNTGELFF,TGTGCCTGGGGGACAGGGAACACCGGGGAGCTGTTTTTT
medium-sized,TRBJ2-5,TRBV28,TRBD2,CASRPLNGGGAETQYF,TGTGCCAGCAGGCCCTTAAATGGCGGGGGGGCCGAGACCCAGTACTTC
-,TRBJ1-2,TRBV7-9,TRBD1,CASSPQGAGYGYTF,TGTGCCAGCAGCCCACAGGGGGCGGGCTATGGCTACACCTTC
-,TRBJ2-7,TRBV10-3,-,CATRVLYEQYF,TGTGCCACACGAGTCCTCTACGAGCAGTACTTC
-,TRBJ1-2,TRBV12-2,-,CASRLFQDNQQDGYTF,TGTGCAAGTCGCTTATTCCAGGACAACCAACAGGATGGCTACACCTTC
-,TRBJ2-2,TRBV10-3,-,CAISDEGRETGELFF,TGTGCCATCAGTGATGAAGGCAGGGAAACCGGGGAGCTGTTTTTT
once,TRBJ2-1,TRBV4-1,-,CASSHRTIRRYNEQFF,TGCGCCAGCAGCCATCGCACTATACGAAGATACAATGAGCAGTTCTTC
-,TRBJ2-2,TRBV30,-,CAWTLRGSGELFF,TGTGCCTGGACCCTCAGGGGATCCGGGGAGCTGTTTTTT